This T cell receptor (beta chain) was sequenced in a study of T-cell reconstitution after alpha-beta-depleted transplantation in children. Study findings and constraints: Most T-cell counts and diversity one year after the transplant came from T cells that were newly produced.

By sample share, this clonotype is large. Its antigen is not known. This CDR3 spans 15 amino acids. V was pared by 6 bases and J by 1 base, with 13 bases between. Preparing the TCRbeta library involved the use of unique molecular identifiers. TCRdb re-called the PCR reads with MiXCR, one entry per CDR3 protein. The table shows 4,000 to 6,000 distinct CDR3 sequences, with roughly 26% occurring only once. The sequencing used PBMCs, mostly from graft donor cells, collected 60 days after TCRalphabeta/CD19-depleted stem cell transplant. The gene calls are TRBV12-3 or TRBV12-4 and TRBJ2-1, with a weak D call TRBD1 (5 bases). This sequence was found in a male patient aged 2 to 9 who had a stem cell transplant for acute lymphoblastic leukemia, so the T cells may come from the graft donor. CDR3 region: CASSRQGRSYNEQFF. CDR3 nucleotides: TGTGCCAGCAGCCGTCAGGGTAGGTCCTACAATGAGCAGTTCTTC.